The rows below give T cell receptor beta chains drawn from one sample of a study of cytomegalovirus exposure and HLA in healthy donors. Only in-frame clones appear in the TCRdb table, and some are missing; sequencing was by immunoSEQ multiplex PCR. Its table records some 71,000 clones. Sequenced input: PBMCs. These receptors were collected from a woman aged 25 to 39 in good health and CMV-seronegative. CDR3s include the opening cysteine and the closing phenylalanine or tryptophan. The order of the fields is V gene, J gene, D gene, CDR3 protein, CDR3 DNA. A D gene is named only where the DNA matches it firmly.

TRBV5-6,TRBJ2-5,NA,CASSPDTKETQYF,TGTGCCAGCAGCCCGGACACAAAAGAGACCCAGTACTTC
TRBV7-9,TRBJ2-7,NA,CASSLAGTWSSYEQYF,TGTGCCAGCAGCTTAGCTGGGACTTGGAGCTCCTACGAGCAGTACTTC
TRBV11-2,TRBJ2-7,TRBD2,CASSPGLAGALGGYEQYF,TGTGCCAGCAGCCCAGGACTAGCGGGGGCGTTAGGGGGGTACGAGCAGTACTTC
TRBV5-8,TRBJ2-2,NA,CASSVRGTGGELFF,TGTGCCAGCAGCGTCAGGGGAACGGGCGGGGAGCTGTTTTTT
TRBV29-1,TRBJ2-6,NA,CSANNGANVLTF,TGCAGCGCTAATAACGGGGCCAACGTCCTGACTTTC
TRBV6-6,TRBJ1-2,NA,CASSTGNYGYTF,TGTGCCAGCAGTACGGGGAACTATGGCTACACCTTC
TRBV29-1,TRBJ2-7,NA,CSVVQGAYEQYF,TGCAGCGTTGTACAGGGAGCCTACGAGCAGTACTTC
TRBV20-1,TRBJ2-7,NA,CSGSGAYEQYF,TGCAGTGGATCTGGGGCGTACGAGCAGTACTTC
TRBV15,TRBJ2-2,TRBD2,CATSRDTGLDKGELFF,TGTGCCACCAGCAGAGATACGGGACTAGATAAAGGGGAGCTGTTTTTT
TRBV2,TRBJ2-4,NA,CASGGRTDKNIQYF,TGTGCCAGCGGGGGAAGGACAGACAAAAACATTCAGTACTTC
TRBV20-1,TRBJ1-1,NA,CSAPPRDRAFF,TGCAGTGCTCCGCCTCGAGACAGAGCTTTCTTT
TRBV9,TRBJ2-5,NA,CASSVVGGVGETQYF,TGTGCCAGCAGCGTAGTAGGCGGGGTGGGAGAGACCCAGTACTTC
TRBV6-1,TRBJ2-1,NA,CASSDRLEGYNEQFF,TGTGCCAGCAGTGACAGGCTGGAGGGTTACAATGAGCAGTTCTTC
TRBV27,TRBJ2-7,TRBD2,CASRRPLAGAYEQYF,TGTGCCAGCCGCCGACCCTTAGCGGGAGCCTACGAGCAGTACTTC
TRBV28,TRBJ2-1,TRBD2,CASSLFASGSRDEQFF,TGTGCCAGCAGTTTATTCGCTAGCGGGAGTAGAGATGAGCAGTTCTTC
TRBV5-1,TRBJ2-7,TRBD1,CASGPGQGVHEQYF,TGCGCCAGCGGCCCGGGACAGGGGGTCCACGAGCAGTACTTC
TRBV7-8,TRBJ1-5,TRBD1,CASSSGQGGTNQPQHF,TGTGCCAGCAGCTCCGGACAGGGAGGTACCAATCAGCCCCAGCATTTT
TRBV30,TRBJ2-7,NA,CAWGQDSLEQYF,TGTGCCTGGGGTCAGGACAGCCTCGAGCAGTACTTC
TRBV5-1,TRBJ1-2,NA,CASSPAPGYGYTF,TGCGCCAGCAGCCCAGCGCCGGGCTATGGCTACACCTTC
TRBV19,TRBJ2-1,NA,CASSIGPSPRDEQFF,TGTGCCAGTAGTATAGGTCCCAGCCCCAGGGATGAGCAGTTCTTC
TRBV18,TRBJ1-4,TRBD1,CASSPREGAGGEKLFF,TGTGCCAGCTCCCCCCGGGAGGGGGCTGGGGGTGAAAAACTGTTTTTT
TRBV7-6,TRBJ2-7,TRBD2,CASSGLAGVGSYEQYF,TGTGCCAGCAGCGGACTAGCGGGTGTGGGTTCCTACGAGCAGTACTTC
TRBV4-2,TRBJ1-5,NA,CASSQDRDQPQHF,TGTGCCAGCAGCCAAGATCGTGATCAGCCCCAGCATTTT
TRBV18,TRBJ2-7,NA,CASSRGANSGHEQYF,TGTGCCAGCTCACGGGGCGCAAATAGTGGACACGAGCAGTACTTC
TRBV19,TRBJ2-7,NA,CASSPGLAGEQYF,TGTGCCAGTAGCCCCGGGCTGGCGGGGGAGCAGTACTTC
TRBV4-1,TRBJ2-2,NA,CASSQGGGTGELFF,TGCGCCAGCAGCCAAGGGGGCGGCACCGGGGAGCTGTTTTTT
TRBV7-9,TRBJ2-7,NA,CASSHTGNYEQYF,TGTGCCAGCAGCCACACCGGGAACTACGAGCAGTACTTC
TRBV19,TRBJ2-3,TRBD1,CASSIGGTGADTQYF,TGTGCCAGTAGTATAGGGGGGACAGGGGCAGATACGCAGTATTTT
TRBV19,TRBJ2-7,NA,CASTPQGSYEQYF,TGTGCCAGCACCCCACAGGGATCCTACGAGCAGTACTTC
TRBV4-1,TRBJ2-5,NA,CASSQYGQETQYF,TGCGCCAGCAGCCAGTACGGGCAAGAGACCCAGTACTTC
TRBV5-1,TRBJ2-7,NA,CASSLTQVSYEQYF,TGCGCCAGCAGCTTGACACAGGTCTCCTACGAGCAGTACTTC
TRBV1,TRBJ2-3,NA,CTSSPQALAGEADTQYF,TGCACCAGCAGCCCCCAGGCCCTAGCGGGGGAAGCAGATACGCAGTATTTT
TRBV4-1,TRBJ1-1,TRBD1,CASSQGPYRGDTEAFF,TGCGCCAGCAGCCAAGGACCCTACAGGGGGGACACTGAAGCTTTCTTT
TRBV6-5,TRBJ2-7,TRBD2,CASSYGIGRPSYEQYF,TGTGCCAGCAGTTACGGGATCGGGAGGCCCTCCTACGAGCAGTACTTC
TRBV6-1,TRBJ2-2,NA,CASSGGQTNTGELFF,TGTGCCAGCAGTGGCGGACAGACTAACACCGGGGAGCTGTTTTTT
TRBV19,TRBJ2-7,NA,CASSKRGGGQYF,TGTGCCAGTAGTAAACGGGGTGGAGGGCAGTACTTC
TRBV27,TRBJ2-7,TRBD1,CASSPRQGRYEQYF,TGTGCCAGCAGTCCCCGACAGGGCAGGTACGAGCAGTACTTC
TRBV30,TRBJ1-2,NA,CAWNTEYVYGYTF,TGTGCCTGGAATACTGAATACGTCTATGGCTACACCTTC
TRBV25-1,TRBJ2-1,NA,CASSNPGANREGEQFF,TGTGCCAGCAGTAACCCAGGGGCCAACAGGGAAGGTGAGCAGTTCTTC
TRBV18,TRBJ2-1,TRBD2,CASSLAVLSSYNEQFF,TGTGCCAGCTCCCTAGCGGTACTTAGCTCCTACAATGAGCAGTTCTTC
TRBV30,TRBJ1-5,TRBD1,CAGGTGGGQPQHF,TGTGCCGGGGGGACAGGGGGAGGTCAGCCCCAGCATTTT
TRBV5-1,TRBJ2-2,TRBD1,CASRMQGDTGELFF,TGCGCCAGCAGGATGCAGGGGGACACCGGGGAGCTGTTTTTT